A selection of T cell receptor beta chains follows, all from one sample in a study of cytomegalovirus exposure and HLA in healthy donors. Using immunoSEQ multiplex PCR, the repertoire was profiled, and TCRdb retains in-frame clones only, with some absent. The sample shows under 400,000 clones, 86% of them seen only once. The sequencing input was PBMCs. These receptors originate from a woman between 18 and 30 years old in good health and CMV-seronegative. CDR3s include the opening cysteine and the closing phenylalanine or tryptophan. A D gene is named only where the DNA matches it firmly. For some rows the clone size is stated as once, few or many, or as a class when expanded; others skip it.

size	J	V	D	DNA	CDR3
-	TRBJ2-5	TRBV6-1	TRBD2	TGTGCCAGCAGTGAAGTGGGAGGGGTCGAGACCCAGTACTTC	CASSEVGGVETQYF
-	TRBJ2-7	TRBV5-1	-	TGCGCCAGCAGCTTGGTCAATAGGGCGGGAAGCTCCTACGAGCAGTACTTC	CASSLVNRAGSSYEQYF
-	TRBJ2-7	TRBV28	TRBD1	TGTGCCAGCAGTCCCTCGGGACAGGGCATATACGAGCAGTACTTC	CASSPSGQGIYEQYF
-	TRBJ2-3	TRBV2	-	TGTGCCAGCAGTGAAGGTACCCGGGATACGCAGTATTTT	CASSEGTRDTQYF
-	TRBJ2-5	TRBV5-1	-	TGCGCCAGCAGCTTCAGACAGTTCCAAGAGACCCAGTACTTC	CASSFRQFQETQYF
-	TRBJ2-1	TRBV7-9	TRBD2	TGTGCCAGCAGCCCTGCCGCGGCCGGACTAGCGGTTCGAAGGGATGAGCAGTTCTTC	CASSPAAAGLAVRRDEQFF
-	TRBJ2-7	TRBV5-1	TRBD1	TGCGCCAGCAGCCACTTGACAGGGGCCTCCTACGAGCAGTACTTC	CASSHLTGASYEQYF
-	TRBJ2-3	TRBV25-1	TRBD2	TGTGCCAGCACGGGGACTAGCGGGCCGGATACGCAGTATTTT	CASTGTSGPDTQYF
once	TRBJ2-1	TRBV11-2	TRBD2	TGTGCCAGCAGCTTAGGGCTGGGGAGGGCCGACAATGAGCAGTTCTTC	CASSLGLGRADNEQFF
-	TRBJ1-3	TRBV9	-	TGTGCCAGCAGCGTACTGGGCAGGGGCAGTTCTGGAAACACCATATATTTT	CASSVLGRGSSGNTIYF
-	TRBJ2-5	TRBV19	-	TGTGCCAGTAGTATCTACGGGGAGACCCAGTACTTC	CASSIYGETQYF
-	TRBJ1-2	TRBV27	-	TGTGCCAGCAGTTTAGCAGGGGTTGATGGCTACACCTTC	CASSLAGVDGYTF